This T cell receptor beta chain is drawn from a study of cytomegalovirus exposure and HLA in healthy donors. The PCR contained 60 Vbeta and 13 Jbeta primers. Profiled with immunoSEQ multiplex PCR; TCRdb holds only in-frame clones, not every one. The repertoire includes about 130,000 clones, 70% to 85% of them detected once, and over 2.5% sits in the top ten. On this clone: The antigen remains unidentified.

Germline CDR1 reads LNHDA; CDR2 reads SQIVND (reference sequence). V lost 5 bases and J lost 5; bases outside the gene matches: 8. This CDR3 is built from 15 residues. Notes on the study in general: As was reported, the classifier diagnosed cytomegalovirus status with high specificity and sensitivity.

The chain is built from TRBV19 and TRBJ2-1; 8 bases are a match to TRBD1. Specimen: PBMCs. This clonotype was obtained from a woman between 45 and 65 years old in good health and CMV-seronegative. The CDR3 region is CASSAGTGQDNEQFF. Written as DNA, the CDR3 is TGTGCCAGTAGTGCCGGGACAGGTCAGGACAATGAGCAGTTCTTC.